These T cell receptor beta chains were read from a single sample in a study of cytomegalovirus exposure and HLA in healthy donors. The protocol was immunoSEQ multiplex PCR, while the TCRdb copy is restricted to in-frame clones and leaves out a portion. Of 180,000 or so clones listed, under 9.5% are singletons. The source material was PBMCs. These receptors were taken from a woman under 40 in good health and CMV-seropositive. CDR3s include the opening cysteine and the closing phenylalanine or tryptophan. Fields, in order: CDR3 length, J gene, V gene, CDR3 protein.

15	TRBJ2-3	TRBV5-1	CASSPREGRGDTQYF
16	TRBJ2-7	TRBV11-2	CASSLFLAGGGNEQYF
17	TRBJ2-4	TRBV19	CASSTLGGRAWSDIQYF
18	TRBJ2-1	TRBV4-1	CASSQEEARTVSLYEQFF
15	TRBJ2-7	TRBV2	CASNPSGRGPYEQYF
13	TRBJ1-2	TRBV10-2	CASSAEGAYGYTF
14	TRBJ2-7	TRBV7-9	CASSRPDRANEQYF
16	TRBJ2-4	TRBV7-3	CASSPPFRRAKNIQYF
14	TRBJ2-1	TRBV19	CASSGTSGSGEQFF
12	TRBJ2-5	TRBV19	CASSTHQETQYF
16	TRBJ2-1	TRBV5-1	CASSLIAPLSYNEQFF
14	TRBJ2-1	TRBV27	CASSLGLAEDEQFF
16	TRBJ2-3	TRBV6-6	CASSYSAAAFTDTQYF
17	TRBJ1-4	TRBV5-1	CASSLVTGWGTNEKLFF
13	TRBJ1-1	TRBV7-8	CASSRDLNTEAFF
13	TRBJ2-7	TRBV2	CASHLSLYYEQYF
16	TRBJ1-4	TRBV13	CASSLAGLPYNEKLFF
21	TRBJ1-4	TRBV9	CATKGPHRDRGCYATNEKLFF
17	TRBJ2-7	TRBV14	CASSQRSGWRAVYEQYF
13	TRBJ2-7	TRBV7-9	CASSPGQTYEQYF